The source of this T cell receptor (beta chain) is a study of cytomegalovirus exposure and HLA in healthy donors. Study-wide results and caveats: Subsequent analysis revealed that first-cohort TCR clusters tended to co-occur in the 120 or so validation repertoires. Reported performance of the classifier showed diagnosis of cytomegalovirus status with high specificity and sensitivity. Most TCR sequences were uncommon, yet certain public TCRs appeared in many donors. TCR beta chains numbering some 150 were designated cytomegalovirus-associated.

Per the germline V gene, CDR1 is PRHDT and CDR2 is FYEKMQ (reference sequence). CDR3 length equals 18 residues. V lost 3 bases, J lost 0 bases, and 14 bases stayed unmatched. For this clone: The antigen remains undetermined.

Libraries were prepared by immunoSEQ multiplex PCR; TCRdb keeps only in-frame clonotypes and omits some of them. This table holds some 160,000 clones, more than 70% found once. What was sequenced was PBMCs. This chain connects TRBV13 to TRBJ2-7; TRBD2 agrees at 7 bases. This TCR was sampled from a man aged 18 to 30 in good health and CMV-seronegative. CDR3 DNA: TGTGCCAGCAGCTTGGGGAGGGGAGCGGGACCCGGCTCCTACGAGCAGTACTTC. Protein product: CASSLGRGAGPGSYEQYF.